Given below is one TCR beta chain in context. The antigen remains unidentified. Clones were read by immunoSEQ multiplex PCR, and TCRdb kept only the in-frame ones, dropping some. The table lists around 1.4 million clones, about 98.5% of them singletons, with approximately 0.4% in the top ten. The CDR3 spans 14 residues. Germline CDR1 reads MNHEY; CDR2 reads SVGAGI. The V gene lost 7 bases and the J gene lost 0 bases, with 9 bases spanning the gap. This sample was included in a study of shared clonotypes between healthy human individuals. Study findings and constraints: Rarefaction gave evidence that sorted-subset sequencing remained incomplete despite large depth. Naive subsets typically showed greater estimated richness than memory subsets. Enrolling few donors narrowed the genetic and exposure-history diversity that was represented.

Sequences were obtained from naive CD4+ T cells sorted from blood. The subset is: CD45RA+ positively selected. The sequence was collected from a man aged 25-45 years in good health. The V gene is TRBV6-5, the J gene TRBJ2-2, with D possibly TRBD1 on 6 matching bases. The CDR3 region is CASTTGANTGELFF. In DNA form, the CDR3 reads TGTGCCAGCACGACAGGAGCGAACACCGGGGAGCTGTTTTTT.